This T cell receptor beta chain stems from a study of CD8 T cells in Susac syndrome. The CDR3 is made up of 14 amino acids. Germline CDR1 and CDR2: MNHEY and SVGEGT. Trimming left V 5 bases short and J 5 bases short, with 15 bases between. After extraction with the RNeasy kit, roughly 0.45 to 1 ug of the RNA was reverse transcribed using random hexamers. TCRdb used MiXCR to reprocess the immunoSEQ multiplex PCR reads, holding one entry per CDR3 protein. The data contain some 100,000 distinct CDR3 sequences, 85% to 95% of them singletons. The chain employs TRBV6-2 or TRBV6-3 and TRBJ2-5, with D perhaps matching TRBD2 (7 bases). Input material: CD4+ T cells from PBMCs. The sequence was collected from a human donor with multiple sclerosis. The CDR3 nucleotides are TGTGCCAGCAGTACTAACGGGGGGCGGGAGACCCAGTACTTC. It is translated as CASSTNGGRETQYF.